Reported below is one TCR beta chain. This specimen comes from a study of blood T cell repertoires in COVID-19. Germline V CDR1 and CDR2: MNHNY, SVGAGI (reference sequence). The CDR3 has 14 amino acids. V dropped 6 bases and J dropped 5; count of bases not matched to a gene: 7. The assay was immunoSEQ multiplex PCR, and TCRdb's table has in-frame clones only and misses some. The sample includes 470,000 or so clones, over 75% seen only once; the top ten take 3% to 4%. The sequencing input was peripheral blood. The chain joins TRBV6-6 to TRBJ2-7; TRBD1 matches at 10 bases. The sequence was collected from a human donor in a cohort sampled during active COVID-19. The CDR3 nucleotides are TGTGCCAGCAGCCCCAGGGACAGGGGACACGAGCAGTACTTC. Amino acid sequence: CASSPRDRGHEQYF.